Presented here are 23 T cell receptor beta chains from one specimen sequenced in a study of blood T cell repertoires in COVID-19 (dated by TCRdb to 2018 to 2021). Libraries were made using the immunoSEQ multiplex PCR assay. Drawn from immuneACCESS, this table holds only the in-frame rearrangements with V and J called that TCRdb kept. Clones are partly lost; checked studies trace under half to an unresolved V gene and leave the rest unexplained. The sample profile shows some 310,000 clones; under 90% of them were found once. The ten largest clones add up to 2.5% to 3% of the sample. Source material: peripheral blood. These receptors were taken from a woman aged 25-40 years with COVID-19, enrolled during active disease.

This clone has only a few counts. For the CDR3, the DNA is TGTGCCAGTAGTACCGCCGGCACAGGCTCTGGAAACACCATATATTTT. This translates into CASSTAGTGSGNTIYF. V is TRBV19 and J is TRBJ1-3, with D perhaps matching TRBD1 (5 bases). The germline V gene encodes CDR1 LNHDA and CDR2 SQIVND (reference sequence). This CDR3 region has 16 residues. The germline V and J ends were trimmed by 4 bases and 0 bases, with 13 bases remaining between them.

The CDR3 sequence is CASSESGRMNTEAFF. DNA of the CDR3: TGCGCCAGCAGTGAGTCGGGGAGAATGAACACTGAAGCTTTCTTT. This chain links TRBV10-1 with TRBJ1-1; D is unresolved. CDR1 WNHNN and CDR2 SYGVQD come from the germline V gene (reference sequence). Between the trimmed V and J ends, which lost 0 bases and 0 bases, there was a span of 8 bases. The CDR3 consists of 15 residues.

V and J are TRBV11-2 and TRBJ2-1; possible D gene TRBD1, 6 bases. Deletions cut 1 base from V and 0 bases from J, with 10 bases between. This CDR3 region has 16 residues. Germline V lookup: CDR1 SGHAT, CDR2 FQNNGV. The CDR3 protein is CASSLGIRGSYNEQFF. The DNA of the CDR3 is TGTGCCAGCAGCTTAGGTATCAGGGGCTCCTACAATGAGCAGTTCTTC. Together with reference TRBV11-2 and TRBJ2-1, the CDR3 gives the full variable domain: EAGVAQSPRYKIIEKRQSVAFWCNPISGHATLYWYQQILGQGPKLLIQFQNNGVVDDSQLPKDRFSAERLKGVDSTLKIQPAKLEDSAVYLCASSLGIRGSYNEQFFGPGTRLTVL.

A single count supports this clone. The V gene is TRBV19, the J gene TRBJ1-2; D gene uncertain. The CDR3 length is 12 residues. The V gene's germline CDR1 is LNHDA and CDR2 SQIVND (reference sequence). The V gene lost 7 bases and the J gene lost 5 bases, with 11 bases spanning the gap. This chain's CDR3 is CASTLGEYGYTF. The DNA of the CDR3 is TGTGCCAGTACCCTGGGAGAGTATGGCTACACCTTC. The variable domain in full, with the rest retrieved from reference TRBV19 and TRBJ1-2, is DGGITQSPKYLFRKEGQNVTLSCEQNLNHDAMYWYRQDPGQGLRLIYYSQIVNDFQKGDIAEGYSVSREKKESFPLTVTSAQKNPTAFYLCASTLGEYGYTFGSGTRLTVV.

This chain links TRBV25-1 with TRBJ1-3, with 7 nucleotides matching TRBD1. Per the germline V gene, CDR1 is MGHDK and CDR2 is SYGVNS. The J segment lost 7 bases and the V segment lost 4 bases, leaving 16 bases of the junction unmatched. The CDR3 extends over 17 amino acids. As DNA, the CDR3 is TGTGCCAGCAGTGCAAACCGGGACAGTTTCTCCGGGAACACCATATATTTT. This encodes CASSANRDSFSGNTIYF.

The chain employs TRBV7-9 and TRBJ2-1, with TRBD2 matching 11 bases. V trimming: 4 bases; J trimming: 9 bases; junction bases outside the gene matches: 5. In germline, CDR1 is SEHNR, CDR2 FQNEAQ (reference sequence). This CDR3 contains 14 residues. CDR3 sequence: CASSSSSGRSEQFF. As DNA, the CDR3 is TGTGCCAGCAGCTCCTCTAGCGGGAGGTCTGAGCAGTTCTTC. Based on the CDR3 plus reference TRBV7-9 and TRBJ2-1, the full variable domain is DTGVSQNPRHKITKRGQNVTFRCDPISEHNRLYWYRQTLGQGPEFLTYFQNEAQLEKSRLLSDRFSAERPKGSFSTLEIQRTEQGDSAMYLCASSSSSGRSEQFFGPGTRLTVL.

The rearrangement links TRBV5-1 to TRBJ2-3, with 7 bases aligning to TRBD2. The V gene end was trimmed by 2 bases and the J gene end by 6 bases; junction bases not matched to a gene: 9. CDR1 is SGHRS and CDR2 is YFSETQ in the germline V gene. The length of the CDR3 is 15 residues. The CDR3 is CASSLEGGPGDTQYF. CDR3 nucleotides: TGCGCCAGCAGCTTAGAGGGAGGGCCGGGGGATACGCAGTATTTT.

V is TRBV28 and J is TRBJ2-7; D possibly corresponds to TRBD2 (5 bases). The CDR3 totals 16 residues. The V gene's germline CDR1 is MDHEN and CDR2 SYDVKM. Trimming took off 3 bases at V and 1 base at J, with 16 bases between the two ends. The CDR3 reads CASSFGSLTRSYEQYF. The CDR3 DNA reads as TGTGCCAGCAGTTTTGGGAGCCTTACCCGGTCCTACGAGCAGTACTTC.

This clone has more than one count but fewer than ten. The chain is built from TRBV28 and TRBJ2-5, with D perhaps matching TRBD1 (6 bases). This CDR3 is 15 amino acids long. Looked up from germline, CDR1 is MDHEN and CDR2 is SYDVKM. V was clipped by 2 bases and J by 0 bases, with 10 bases between them. This CDR3 reads CASSLLTGNQETQYF. The CDR3 DNA follows: TGTGCCAGCAGTTTACTCACAGGGAACCAAGAGACCCAGTACTTC.

This chain uses TRBV6-5 with TRBJ2-7; the match to TRBD2 covers 9 bases. Germline CDR1 is MNHEY and CDR2 is SVGAGI. V shed 6 bases, J shed 1 base, and the junction held 7 bases outside the gene matches. This CDR3 comprises 15 residues. The CDR3 is CASRVAGVSSYEQYF. The DNA for the CDR3 is TGTGCCAGCAGAGTAGCGGGAGTTTCTTCCTACGAGCAGTACTTC.

The rearrangement joins TRBV30 to TRBJ1-3; TRBD1 matches 7 bases. This CDR3 has 17 residues. With V trimmed by 0 bases and J by 2 bases, 10 bases remained unmatched. Germline V lookup: CDR1 GTSNPN, CDR2 SVGIG (reference sequence). CDR3 residues: CAWSVSGQRITGNTIYF. The CDR3 DNA reads as TGTGCCTGGAGTGTATCGGGACAGCGAATAACTGGAAACACCATATATTTT.

This chain uses TRBV19 with TRBJ2-1; 9 bases map to TRBD2. There are 20 residues in the CDR3. The V segment lost 5 bases and the J segment 1 base; nucleotides outside the gene matches: 18. Germline V gives CDR1 LNHDA, CDR2 SQIVND (reference sequence). The CDR3 bases are TGTGCCAGTAGTCCAAAGCCGGGACTAGCCGATGGAGAGTCCTACAATGAGCAGTTCTTC. Its translation: CASSPKPGLADGESYNEQFF.

The chain employs TRBV6-5 and TRBJ2-5, with 7 bases matching TRBD1. Germline values: CDR1 MNHEY, CDR2 SVGAGI. The V and J ends lost 6 bases and 2 bases, in that order; junction bases with no gene match: 6. This CDR3 is 14 amino acids long. In DNA form, the CDR3 reads TGTGCCAGCAGCCGGGGACAGACACAAGAGACCCAGTACTTC. This translates into CASSRGQTQETQYF.

This chain connects TRBV5-1 to TRBJ2-1; 10 bases map to TRBD2. Germline loops: CDR1 SGHRS, CDR2 YFSETQ. The CDR3 runs 16 residues. Trimming removed 0 bases from V and 4 bases from J; junction bases left unmatched: 4. The CDR3 DNA reads TGCGCCAGCAGCTTGGGACTAGCGGGCGGATACAATGAGCAGTTCTTC. It encodes CASSLGLAGGYNEQFF.

The chain is built from TRBV19 and TRBJ2-5; TRBD2 matches 8 bases. V lost 1 base and J lost 4; bases outside the gene matches: 5. From germline, CDR1 is LNHDA and CDR2 SQIVND (reference sequence). This CDR3 has 15 amino acids. This CDR3 reads CASSIGAGVGETQYF. For the CDR3, the DNA is TGTGCCAGTAGTATAGGAGCGGGAGTGGGAGAGACCCAGTACTTC.

The chain recombines TRBV11-2 with TRBJ2-7; TRBD1 matches 7 bases. In germline, CDR1 is SGHAT, CDR2 FQNNGV. This CDR3 has 13 residues. The trim removed 5 bases at V and 4 bases at J, leaving 5 bases unmatched. CDR3 region: CASSRQGLYEQYF. Here the CDR3 DNA reads TGTGCCAGCAGCCGACAGGGTTTATACGAGCAGTACTTC.

The chain has TRBV7-9 and TRBJ2-2; possible D gene TRBD2, 6 bases. Germline loops: CDR1 SEHNR, CDR2 FQNEAQ (reference sequence). The CDR3 length is 15 residues. The V gene lost 2 bases and the J gene lost 6 bases, with 13 bases spanning the gap. This chain's CDR3 is CASSLSSGNPGELFF. The CDR3, as DNA: TGTGCCAGCAGCTTAAGTAGCGGAAATCCCGGGGAGCTGTTTTTT.

The V and J genes are TRBV6-4 and TRBJ2-5; D not certain. The V end was cut by 4 bases, the J end by 5 bases, with 11 bases between. CDR1 is MRHNA and CDR2 is SNTAGT in the germline V gene. CDR3 size: 13 residues. The CDR3 DNA reads TGTGCCAGCAGTGCTGAGGCCGGGGAGACCCAGTACTTC. As protein: CASSAEAGETQYF.

This clone was detected only once. The J gene is TRBJ2-1, the V gene TRBV30, with 7 bases aligning to TRBD1. The germline CDR1 and CDR2 sequences are GTSNPN and SVGIG (reference sequence). The CDR3 is 18 residues long. V was clipped by 5 bases and J by 2 bases; unmatched bases: 18. CDR3 DNA sequence: TGTGCCTGGGGGGGCGCGACAGGGTTTGAGGTGGCCTACAATGAGCAGTTCTTC. Translation gives CAWGGATGFEVAYNEQFF.

The rearrangement links TRBV9 to TRBJ1-2; 7 nucleotides align to TRBD1. The CDR3 is 14 residues long. Trimming took 3 bases from V and 4 from J; bases not matched to a gene: 6. CDR1 is SGDLS and CDR2 is YYNGEE in the germline V gene. CDR3 coding DNA: TGTGCCAGCAGCGCCGGGACAGCTCCCTATGGCTACACCTTC. It translates to CASSAGTAPYGYTF. The variable domain in full, with the rest retrieved from reference TRBV9 and TRBJ1-2, is DSGVTQTPKHLITATGQRVTLRCSPRSGDLSVYWYQQSLDQGLQFLIQYYNGEERAKGNILERFSAQQFPDLHSELNLSSLELGDSALYFCASSAGTAPYGYTFGSGTRLTVV.

The chain couples TRBV29-1 to TRBJ1-2; possibly TRBD1 for D (5 bases). With 8 bases removed from V and 8 bases from J, the gap between germline ends came to 15 bases. The CDR3 has 11 amino acids. CDR1 and CDR2 from the germline V gene are SQVTM and ANQGSEA. In nucleotides, the CDR3 is TGCAGCTCGGGGGGAGGAGAGGGCTACACCTTC. The encoded protein is CSSGGGEGYTF.

The gene calls are TRBV3-1 (or the pseudogene TRBV3-2) and TRBJ2-3; D is perhaps TRBD2 (5 bases). Germline V gene data show CDR1 as LGHDT and CDR2 as YNNKEL (reference sequence). The V and J ends lost 0 bases and 0 bases respectively, with 10 bases between them. This CDR3 is built from 16 residues. The CDR3 spells CASSQESAASTDTQYF. DNA of the CDR3: TGTGCCAGCAGCCAAGAGTCAGCGGCTAGCACAGATACGCAGTATTTT.

The V call is TRBV9, the J call TRBJ1-3; D perhaps matches TRBD1 (6 bases). The V and J ends lost 7 bases and 2 bases respectively, with 16 bases between them. Germline V gene sequence: CDR1 SGDLS, CDR2 YYNGEE. This CDR3 spans 15 amino acids. The CDR3 DNA is TGTGCCAGCCGAAAGAACACAGGGACTGGAAACACCATATATTTT. It encodes CASRKNTGTGNTIYF.